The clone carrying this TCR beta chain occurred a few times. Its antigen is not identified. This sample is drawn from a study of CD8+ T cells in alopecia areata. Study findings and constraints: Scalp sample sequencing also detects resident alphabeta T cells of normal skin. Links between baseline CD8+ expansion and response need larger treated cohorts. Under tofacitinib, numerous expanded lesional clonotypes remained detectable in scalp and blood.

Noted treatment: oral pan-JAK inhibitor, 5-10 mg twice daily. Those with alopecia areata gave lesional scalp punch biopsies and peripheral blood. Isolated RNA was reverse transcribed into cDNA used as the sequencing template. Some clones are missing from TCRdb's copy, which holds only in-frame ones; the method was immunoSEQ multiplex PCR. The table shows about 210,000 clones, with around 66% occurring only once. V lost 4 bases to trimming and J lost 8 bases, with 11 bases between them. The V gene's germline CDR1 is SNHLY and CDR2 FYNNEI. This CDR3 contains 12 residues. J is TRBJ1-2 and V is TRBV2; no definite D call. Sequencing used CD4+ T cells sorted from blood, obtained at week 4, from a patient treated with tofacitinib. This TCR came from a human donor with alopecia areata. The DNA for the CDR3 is TGTGCCAGCAGTGCATCCTTAGTAGGCTACACCTTC. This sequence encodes CASSASLVGYTF.